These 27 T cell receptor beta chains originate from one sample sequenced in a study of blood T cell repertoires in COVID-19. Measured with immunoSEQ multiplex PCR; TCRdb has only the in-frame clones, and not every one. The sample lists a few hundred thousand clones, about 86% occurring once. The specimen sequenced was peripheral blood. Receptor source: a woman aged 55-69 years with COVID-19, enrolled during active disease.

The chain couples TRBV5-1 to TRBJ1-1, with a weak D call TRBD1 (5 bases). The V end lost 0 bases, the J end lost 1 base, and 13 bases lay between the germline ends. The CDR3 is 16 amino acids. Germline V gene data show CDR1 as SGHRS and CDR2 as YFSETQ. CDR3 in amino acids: CASSLADHRRNTEAFF. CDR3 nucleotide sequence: TGCGCCAGCAGCTTGGCCGATCACAGGAGGAACACTGAAGCTTTCTTT.

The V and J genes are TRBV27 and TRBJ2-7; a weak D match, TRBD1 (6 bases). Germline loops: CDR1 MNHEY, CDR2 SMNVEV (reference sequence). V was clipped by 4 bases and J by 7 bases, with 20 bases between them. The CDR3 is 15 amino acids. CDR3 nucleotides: TGTGCCAGCAGTTCACCCCAGACAGGCTTCGGGGAGCAGTACTTC. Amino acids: CASSSPQTGFGEQYF.

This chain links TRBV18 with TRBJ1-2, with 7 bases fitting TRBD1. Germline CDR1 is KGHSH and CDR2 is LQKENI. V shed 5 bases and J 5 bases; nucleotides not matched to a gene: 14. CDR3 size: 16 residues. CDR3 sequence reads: CASSEYGGGAGYGYTF. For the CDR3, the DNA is TGTGCCAGCTCAGAATACGGAGGGGGCGCAGGGTATGGCTACACCTTC.

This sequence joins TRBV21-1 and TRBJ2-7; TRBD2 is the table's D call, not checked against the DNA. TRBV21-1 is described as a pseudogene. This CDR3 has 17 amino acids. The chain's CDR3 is CASSKAPAGESDGEQYF. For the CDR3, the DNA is TGTGCCAGCAGCAAAGCCCCAGCGGGGGAGTCCGATGGGGAGCAGTACTTC.

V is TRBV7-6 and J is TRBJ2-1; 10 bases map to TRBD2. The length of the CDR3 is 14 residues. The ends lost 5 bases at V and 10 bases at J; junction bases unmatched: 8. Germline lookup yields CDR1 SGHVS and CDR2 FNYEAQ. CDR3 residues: CASSQDRTSGEQFF. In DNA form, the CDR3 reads TGTGCCAGCAGCCAAGATAGGACTAGCGGCGAGCAGTTCTTC.

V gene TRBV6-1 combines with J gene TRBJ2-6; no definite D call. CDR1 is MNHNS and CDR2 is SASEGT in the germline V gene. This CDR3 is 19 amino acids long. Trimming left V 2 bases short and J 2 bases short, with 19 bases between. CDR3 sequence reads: CASSEKRRDRSTGANVLTF. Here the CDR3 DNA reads TGTGCCAGCAGTGAAAAGAGGCGAGACCGCTCTACTGGGGCCAACGTCCTGACTTTC.

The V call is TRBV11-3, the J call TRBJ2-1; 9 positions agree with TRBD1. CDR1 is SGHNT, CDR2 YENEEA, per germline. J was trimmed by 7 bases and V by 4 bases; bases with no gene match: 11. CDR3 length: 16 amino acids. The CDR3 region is CASSSSGTGRINEQFF. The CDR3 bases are TGTGCCAGCAGCTCTTCCGGGACAGGGCGAATTAATGAGCAGTTCTTC.

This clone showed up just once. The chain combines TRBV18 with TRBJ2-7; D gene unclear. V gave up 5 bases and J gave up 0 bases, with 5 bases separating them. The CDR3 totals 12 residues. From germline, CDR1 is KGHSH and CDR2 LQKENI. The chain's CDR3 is CASSSSSYEQYF. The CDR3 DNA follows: TGTGCCAGCTCATCGAGCTCCTACGAGCAGTACTTC.

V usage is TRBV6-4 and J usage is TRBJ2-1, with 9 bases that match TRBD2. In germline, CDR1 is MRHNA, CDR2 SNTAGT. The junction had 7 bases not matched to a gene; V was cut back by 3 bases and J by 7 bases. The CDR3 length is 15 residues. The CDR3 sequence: CASSERDSGGNEQFF. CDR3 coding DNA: TGTGCCAGCAGTGAAAGGGATAGCGGGGGAAATGAGCAGTTCTTC.

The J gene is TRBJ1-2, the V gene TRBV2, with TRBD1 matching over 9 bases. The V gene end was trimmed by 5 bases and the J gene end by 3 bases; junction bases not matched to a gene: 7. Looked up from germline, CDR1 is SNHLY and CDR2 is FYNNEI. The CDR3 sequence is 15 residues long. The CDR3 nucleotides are TGTGCCAGCAGTAAGGGACAGGGTGGAGACTATGGCTACACCTTC. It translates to CASSKGQGGDYGYTF. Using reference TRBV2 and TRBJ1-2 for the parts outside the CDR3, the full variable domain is EPEVTQTPSHQVTQMGQEVILRCVPISNHLYFYWYRQILGQKVEFLVSFYNNEISEKSEIFDDQFSVERPDGSNFTLKIRSTKLEDSAMYFCASSKGQGGDYGYTFGSGTRLTVV.

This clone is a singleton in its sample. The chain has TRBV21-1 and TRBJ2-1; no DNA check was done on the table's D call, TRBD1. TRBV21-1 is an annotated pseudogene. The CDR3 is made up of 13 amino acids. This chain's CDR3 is CASSPHRGNEQFF. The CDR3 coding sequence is TGTGCCAGCAGCCCTCACAGGGGAAATGAGCAGTTCTTC.

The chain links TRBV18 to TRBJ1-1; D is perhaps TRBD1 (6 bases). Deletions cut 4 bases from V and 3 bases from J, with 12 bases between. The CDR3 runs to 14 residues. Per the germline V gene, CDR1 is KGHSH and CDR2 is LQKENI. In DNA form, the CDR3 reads TGTGCCAGCTCACTGGCGGACAGCGACACTGAAGCTTTCTTT. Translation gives CASSLADSDTEAFF. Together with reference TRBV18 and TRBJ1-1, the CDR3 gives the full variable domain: NAGVMQNPRHLVRRRGQEARLRCSPMKGHSHVYWYRQLPEEGLKFMVYLQKENIIDESGMPKERFSAEFPKEGPSILRIQQVVRGDSAAYFCASSLADSDTEAFFGQGTRLTVV.

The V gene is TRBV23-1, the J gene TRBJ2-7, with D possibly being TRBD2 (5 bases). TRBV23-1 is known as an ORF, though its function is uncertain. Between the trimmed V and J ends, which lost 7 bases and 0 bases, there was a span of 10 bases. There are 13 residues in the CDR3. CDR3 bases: TGCGCCAGCAATAGGACTTTCTCCTACGAGCAGTACTTC. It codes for CASNRTFSYEQYF.

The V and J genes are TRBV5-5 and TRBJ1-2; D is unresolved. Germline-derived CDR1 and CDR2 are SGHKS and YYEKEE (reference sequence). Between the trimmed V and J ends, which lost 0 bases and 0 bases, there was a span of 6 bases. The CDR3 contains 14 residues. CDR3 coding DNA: TGTGCCAGCAGCTTGGGCAGAACTAACTATGGCTACACCTTC. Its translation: CASSLGRTNYGYTF.

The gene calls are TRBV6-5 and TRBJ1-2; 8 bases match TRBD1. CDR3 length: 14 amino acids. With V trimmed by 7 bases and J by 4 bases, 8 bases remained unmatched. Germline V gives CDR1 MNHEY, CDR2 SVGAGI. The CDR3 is CASTRQGMGYGYTF. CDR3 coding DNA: TGTGCCAGCACCAGACAGGGGATGGGCTATGGCTACACCTTC.

The CDR3 region has the DNA TGTGCCAGCAGCCACGAAGGGGGCGCATATGGCTACACCTTC. Its protein is CASSHEGGAYGYTF. V gene TRBV7-9 combines with J gene TRBJ1-2, with 7 bases identical to TRBD1. Germline V gives CDR1 SEHNR, CDR2 FQNEAQ (reference sequence). The CDR3 runs to 14 residues. The trim removed 5 bases at V and 5 bases at J, leaving 8 bases unmatched.

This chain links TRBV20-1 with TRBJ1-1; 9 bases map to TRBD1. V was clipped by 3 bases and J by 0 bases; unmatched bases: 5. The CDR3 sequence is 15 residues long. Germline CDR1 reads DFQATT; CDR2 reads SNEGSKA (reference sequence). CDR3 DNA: TGCAGTGCTAGTAGACAGGGGGTCATGAACACTGAAGCTTTCTTT. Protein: CSASRQGVMNTEAFF.

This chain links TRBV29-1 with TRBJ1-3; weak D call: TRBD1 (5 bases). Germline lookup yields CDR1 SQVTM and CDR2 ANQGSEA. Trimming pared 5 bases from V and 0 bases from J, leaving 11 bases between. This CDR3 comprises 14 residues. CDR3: CSVSDRSSGNTIYF. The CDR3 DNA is TGCAGCGTTTCTGACAGAAGCTCTGGAAACACCATATATTTT.

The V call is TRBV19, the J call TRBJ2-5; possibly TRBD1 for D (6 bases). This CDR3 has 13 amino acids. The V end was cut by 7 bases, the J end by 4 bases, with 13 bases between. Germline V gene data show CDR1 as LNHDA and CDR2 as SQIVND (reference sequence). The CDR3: CASNTGTPETQYF. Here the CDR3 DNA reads TGTGCCAGTAACACCGGGACACCAGAGACCCAGTACTTC.

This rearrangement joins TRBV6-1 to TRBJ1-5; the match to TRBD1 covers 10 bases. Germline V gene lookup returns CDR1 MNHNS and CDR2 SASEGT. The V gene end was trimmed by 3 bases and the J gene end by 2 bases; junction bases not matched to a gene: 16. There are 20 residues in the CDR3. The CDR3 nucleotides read TGTGCCAGCAGTGACCCACACGGGACAGGGGCCCTCTCCGGCAATCAGCCCCAGCATTTT. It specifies CASSDPHGTGALSGNQPQHF.

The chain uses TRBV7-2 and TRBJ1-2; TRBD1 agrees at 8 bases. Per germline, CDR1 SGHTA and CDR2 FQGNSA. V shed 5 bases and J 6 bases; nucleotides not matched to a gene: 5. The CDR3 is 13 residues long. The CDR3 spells CASSRTGFDGYTF. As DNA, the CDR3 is TGTGCCAGCAGCCGGACAGGGTTCGATGGCTACACCTTC.

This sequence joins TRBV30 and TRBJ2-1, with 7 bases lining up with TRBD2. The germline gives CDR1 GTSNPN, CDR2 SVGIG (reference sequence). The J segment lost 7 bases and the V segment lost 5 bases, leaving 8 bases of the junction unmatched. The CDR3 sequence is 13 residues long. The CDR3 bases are TGTGCCTGGGGGGCGGGGGTTAGGAATGAGCAGTTCTTC. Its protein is CAWGAGVRNEQFF.

The CDR3 region has the DNA TGTGCCAGCAGCGCATCGTTGGAGGGCTATGGCTACACCTTC. Protein product: CASSASLEGYGYTF. This chain connects TRBV9 to TRBJ1-2; D not resolved. Germline-derived CDR1 and CDR2 are SGDLS and YYNGEE. The CDR3 length is 14 residues. V lost 3 bases and J lost 4, with 13 bases in between.

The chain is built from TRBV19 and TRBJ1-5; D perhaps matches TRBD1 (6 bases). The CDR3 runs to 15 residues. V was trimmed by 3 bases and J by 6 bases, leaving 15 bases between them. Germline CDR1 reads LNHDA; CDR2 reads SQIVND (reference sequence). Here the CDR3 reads CASSINRGAVQPQHF. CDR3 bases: TGTGCCAGTAGTATTAATCGGGGGGCGGTTCAGCCCCAGCATTTT.

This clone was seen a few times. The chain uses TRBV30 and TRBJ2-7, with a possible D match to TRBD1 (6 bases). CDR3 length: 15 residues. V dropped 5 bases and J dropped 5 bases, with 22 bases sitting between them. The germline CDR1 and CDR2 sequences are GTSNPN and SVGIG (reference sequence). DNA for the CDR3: TGTGCCTGGTCCGGGACAATGGGCCGAAGGGACGAGCAGTACTTC. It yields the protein CAWSGTMGRRDEQYF.

The chain's CDR3 is CASSVDPGQGYTEAFF. The DNA for the CDR3 is TGTGCCAGCAGCGTAGATCCTGGGCAGGGGTACACTGAAGCTTTCTTT. The chain joins TRBV9 to TRBJ1-1, with D maybe TRBD1 (6 bases). The germline CDR1 and CDR2 sequences are SGDLS and YYNGEE. The V end lost 0 bases, the J end lost 3 bases, and 15 bases lay between the germline ends. The CDR3 contains 16 residues.

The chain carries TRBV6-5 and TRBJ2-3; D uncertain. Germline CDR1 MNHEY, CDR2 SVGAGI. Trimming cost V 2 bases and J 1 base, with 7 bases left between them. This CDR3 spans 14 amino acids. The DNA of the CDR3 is TGTGCCAGCAGTTACGCCGGAGGCACAGATACGCAGTATTTT. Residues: CASSYAGGTDTQYF.